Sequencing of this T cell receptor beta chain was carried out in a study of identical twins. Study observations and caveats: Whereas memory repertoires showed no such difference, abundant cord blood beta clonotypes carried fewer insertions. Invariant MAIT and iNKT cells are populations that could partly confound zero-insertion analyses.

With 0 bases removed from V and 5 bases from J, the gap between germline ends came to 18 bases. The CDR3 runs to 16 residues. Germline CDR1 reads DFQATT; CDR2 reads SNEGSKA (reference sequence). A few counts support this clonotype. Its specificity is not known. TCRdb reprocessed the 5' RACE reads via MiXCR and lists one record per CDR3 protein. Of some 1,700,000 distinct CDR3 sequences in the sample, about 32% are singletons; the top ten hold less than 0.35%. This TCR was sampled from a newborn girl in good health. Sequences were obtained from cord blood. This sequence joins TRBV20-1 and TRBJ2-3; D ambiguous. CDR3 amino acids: CSARDDSSWLGDTQYF. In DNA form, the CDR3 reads TGCAGTGCTAGAGATGATTCCTCGTGGTTAGGAGATACGCAGTATTTT.